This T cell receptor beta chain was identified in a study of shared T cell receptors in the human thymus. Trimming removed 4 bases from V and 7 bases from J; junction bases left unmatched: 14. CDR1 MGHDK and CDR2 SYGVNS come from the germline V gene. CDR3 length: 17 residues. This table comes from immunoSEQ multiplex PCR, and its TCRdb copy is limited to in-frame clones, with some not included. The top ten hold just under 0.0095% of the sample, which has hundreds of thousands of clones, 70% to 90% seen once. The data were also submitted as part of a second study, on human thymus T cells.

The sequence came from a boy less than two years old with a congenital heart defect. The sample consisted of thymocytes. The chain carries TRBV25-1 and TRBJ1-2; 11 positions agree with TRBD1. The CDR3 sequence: CASSGLPRDRGTSGYTF. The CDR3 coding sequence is TGTGCCAGCAGTGGTCTGCCCAGGGACAGGGGGACGAGTGGCTACACCTTC.